This T cell receptor beta chain was identified in a study of blood T cells in healthy people across ages. Then a second PCR, running about 6 to 12 cycles, was carried out with a sample-barcoded 5' primer and a J-beta primer mix. TCRdb re-analysed the 5' RACE reads in MiXCR, keeping a single row per CDR3 protein. Of about 1,600,000 distinct CDR3 sequences listed, 40% to 50% are singletons. The CDR3 spans 16 residues. The germline CDR1 and CDR2 sequences are DFQATT and SNEGSKA (reference sequence). Deletions cut 6 bases from V and 3 bases from J, with 24 bases between. This clonotype was observed a few times.

Sequencing was performed on blood. The receptor comes from a woman aged 18-29 years in good health. This sequence joins TRBV20-1 and TRBJ2-7; D tentatively fits TRBD1 or TRBD2 (6 bases each). The CDR3 spells CSAPNPFRGGLYEQYF. CDR3 nucleotides: TGCAGTGCCCCAAACCCCTTTCGAGGGGGGCTCTACGAGCAGTACTTC.